This TCR beta chain emerged from a study of blood T cell repertoires in COVID-19. Study in general: T cells, B-cell-depleted T cells, or PBMCs provided the cDNA or gDNA that served as material.

The CDR3 sequence is 12 residues long. In its sample, this clone was seen once. Libraries were prepared by immunoSEQ multiplex PCR; TCRdb keeps only in-frame clonotypes and omits some of them. The repertoire consists of fewer than 400,000 clones, with 90% occurring once and the leading ten covering 2.9%. The TCR comes from a young woman with COVID-19, enrolled during active disease. The rearrangement joins TRBV21-1 to TRBJ2-1; the listed D gene, TRBD2, was not tested against the DNA. TRBV21-1 counts as a pseudogene. What was sequenced was peripheral blood. In DNA, the CDR3 is TGTGCCAGCAGGTACGGGAGCAATGAGCAGTTCTTC. As protein: CASRYGSNEQFF.